This TCR beta chain was captured by sequencing in a study of T cells in Graves' hyperthyroidism and ophthalmopathy. Overall study results and limits: Ophthalmopathy, which appeared later, was predicted by the model a median about 6 months before onset.

About this clonotype itself: What it binds is not known.

Regions amplified from RNA transcripts were the TCR beta CDR3 regions. The TCR CDR3 was amplified in a first-round RT-PCR using the HTBI primer set. TCRdb analysed the multiplex PCR reads with MiXCR anew, one entry per CDR3 protein. The sample includes some 600,000 distinct CDR3 sequences, about 43% of them seen just once. V was trimmed by 5 bases and J by 7 bases, leaving 19 bases between them. CDR1 is SGDLS and CDR2 is YYNGEE in the germline V gene. CDR3 length equals 15 residues. Those patients with uncontrolled infection, other autoimmune disease, pregnancy or lactation were excluded. The diagnoses drew upon clinical symptoms, serum thyroxine and TRAb, thyroid ultrasound and orbital computed tomography.

The TCR sequence derives from a woman between 18 and 30 years old with Graves' hyperthyroidism. The V and J genes are TRBV9 and TRBJ1-5, with unresolved D. Sequenced material: peripheral blood or thyroid tissue (not recorded which). The CDR3 DNA reads as TGTGCCAGCAGTTTTAATACGCCTCTCGCGCAGCCCCAGCATTTT. This codes for CASSFNTPLAQPQHF.